These 19 T cell receptor beta chains originate from one sample sequenced in a study of CD8+ T cells in alopecia areata. As for treatment: oral pan-JAK inhibitor, 5-10 mg twice daily. RNA was extracted and reverse transcribed into cDNA as the sequencing template. This table comes from immunoSEQ multiplex PCR, and its TCRdb copy is limited to in-frame clones, with some not included. The table includes 150,000 to 200,000 clones, more than 50% detected once. The sequences come from CD4+ T cells sorted from blood, collected at week 24, from a patient treated with tofacitinib. These receptors were taken from a human donor with alopecia areata.

V and J are TRBV29-1 and TRBJ2-6; D not certain. The CDR3 spans 13 residues. The V and J ends lost 4 bases and 3 bases respectively, with 7 bases between them. Germline V gene sequence: CDR1 SQVTM, CDR2 ANQGSEA. In DNA, the CDR3 is TGCAGCGTTGCTGGGCTTGGGGCCAACGTCCTGACTTTC. Translating it yields CSVAGLGANVLTF.

This clone was counted a few times. CDR3 sequence (DNA): TGTGCCATCAGTGATGGCACCCCCTACGAGCAGTACTTC. Amino acids: CAISDGTPYEQYF. The genes are TRBV10-3 and TRBJ2-7; D ambiguous. The CDR3 totals 13 residues. Trimming left V 3 bases short and J 2 bases short, with 8 bases between. Per germline, CDR1 ENHRY and CDR2 SYGVKD.

J is TRBJ1-1 and V is TRBV29-1; D is uncertain. The CDR3 is made up of 13 amino acids. Per the germline V gene, CDR1 is SQVTM and CDR2 is ANQGSEA. Trimming shortened V by 6 bases and J by 0 bases, and 11 bases separated the two germline ends. In DNA, the CDR3 is TGCAGCGTCGCTTTCGGCTTGAACACTGAAGCTTTCTTT. Protein sequence: CSVAFGLNTEAFF. Complete variable domain (other parts from reference TRBV29-1 and TRBJ1-1): SAVISQKPSRDICQRGTSLTIQCQVDSQVTMMFWYRQQPGQSLTLIATANQGSEATYESGFVIDKFPISRPNLTFSTLTVSNMSPEDSSIYLCSVAFGLNTEAFFGQGTRLTVV.

This clone showed up just a few times. The chain has TRBV30 and TRBJ2-7, with D hard to call. V was trimmed by 7 bases and J by 9 bases, leaving 16 bases between them. The CDR3 has 11 amino acids. Germline V gives CDR1 GTSNPN, CDR2 SVGIG (reference sequence). In DNA, the CDR3 is TGTGCCTCATCCATTGCTACTGGGCAGTACTTC. Residues: CASSIATGQYF.

The chain couples TRBV9 to TRBJ1-2; perhaps TRBD1 as D (5 bases). Germline lookup yields CDR1 SGDLS and CDR2 YYNGEE. The V and J ends lost 4 bases and 2 bases respectively, with 12 bases between them. There are 14 residues in the CDR3. CDR3 DNA: TGTGCCAGCAGCCCGGGAGGGGACAACTATGGCTACACCTTC. Its protein product is CASSPGGDNYGYTF. Drawing the rest from reference TRBV9 and TRBJ1-2, the complete variable domain is DSGVTQTPKHLITATGQRVTLRCSPRSGDLSVYWYQQSLDQGLQFLIQYYNGEERAKGNILERFSAQQFPDLHSELNLSSLELGDSALYFCASSPGGDNYGYTFGSGTRLTVV.

The rearrangement uses TRBV6-5 and TRBJ2-5; TRBD2 agrees at 10 bases. The CDR3 extends over 14 amino acids. V was clipped by 3 bases and J by 2 bases; unmatched bases: 0. Germline loops: CDR1 MNHEY, CDR2 SVGAGI. In DNA form, the CDR3 reads TGTGCCAGCAGTTATAGCGGGGGGCAAGAGACCCAGTACTTC. Its translation is CASSYSGGQETQYF.

In its sample, this clone was seen a few times. This chain uses TRBV27 with TRBJ1-1; D is unresolved. CDR3 length equals 15 residues. V was shortened by 2 bases and J by 1 base, with 11 bases between the two germline ends. The V gene's germline CDR1 is MNHEY and CDR2 SMNVEV (reference sequence). CDR3 in amino acids: CASSLIGQSNTEAFF. DNA for the CDR3: TGTGCCAGCAGTTTAATAGGGCAGTCGAACACTGAAGCTTTCTTT.

J is TRBJ2-7 and V is TRBV29-1; D is ambiguous. Germline CDR1 and CDR2: SQVTM and ANQGSEA. The CDR3 is 12 residues long. V was trimmed by 6 bases and J by 1 base, leaving 10 bases between them. CDR3 in DNA: TGCAGCGTGGTCCGCGATTCCTACGAGCAGTACTTC. Its protein product is CSVVRDSYEQYF.

This rearrangement joins TRBV4-1 to TRBJ1-6; TRBD1 agrees at 10 bases. With 4 bases clipped from V and 8 bases from J, the junction kept 2 bases outside the gene matches. The CDR3 runs 14 residues. Germline CDR1 and CDR2: MGHRA and YSYEKL. CDR3 residues: CASSRQGADSPLHF. The CDR3 nucleotides are TGCGCCAGCAGCCGACAGGGGGCGGATTCACCCCTCCACTTT.

The V call is TRBV7-9, the J call TRBJ1-2, with 8 bases fitting TRBD1. This CDR3 spans 16 amino acids. V lost 5 bases and J lost 4; bases outside the gene matches: 12. Germline V gene data show CDR1 as SEHNR and CDR2 as FQNEAQ (reference sequence). CDR3 loop: CASSQRQGRFGYGYTF. For the CDR3, the DNA is TGTGCCAGCAGCCAAAGACAGGGGAGATTCGGCTATGGCTACACCTTC.

The CDR3 here is CSVDLYDYGYTF. The DNA of the CDR3 is TGCAGCGTTGATCTATACGATTATGGCTACACCTTC. The chain carries TRBV29-1 and TRBJ1-2; D unclear. V lost 3 bases, J lost 5 bases, and 10 bases lay in between. The CDR3 contains 12 residues. The V gene's germline CDR1 is SQVTM and CDR2 ANQGSEA.

J is TRBJ1-1 and V is TRBV30; D remains unclear. V was cut by 0 bases and J by 5 bases, with 16 bases left in between. Germline CDR1 is GTSNPN and CDR2 is SVGIG (reference sequence). CDR3 length: 15 amino acids. This CDR3 reads CAWSVSGAGRTEAFF. The DNA for the CDR3 is TGTGCCTGGAGTGTATCGGGAGCGGGTCGGACTGAAGCTTTCTTT.

The chain combines TRBV11-2 with TRBJ1-6; D uncertain. There are 15 residues in the CDR3. V was pared by 3 bases and J by 7 bases, with 13 bases between. CDR1 SGHAT and CDR2 FQNNGV come from the germline V gene. CDR3 in amino acids: CASSLSELLNSPLHF. The CDR3 nucleotides are TGTGCCAGCAGCTTGTCGGAACTTCTAAATTCACCCCTCCACTTT.

The chain couples TRBV6-6 to TRBJ1-1, with D possibly TRBD1 on 6 matching bases. Trimming took off 8 bases at V and 6 bases at J, with 13 bases between the two ends. Germline-derived CDR1 and CDR2 are MNHNY and SVGAGI (reference sequence). CDR3 length equals 12 residues. CDR3 amino acids: CASEGVGAEAFF. Here the CDR3 DNA reads TGTGCCAGCGAGGGGGTCGGCGCTGAAGCTTTCTTT.

This sequence joins TRBV29-1 and TRBJ1-2; no reliable D call. V was shortened by 3 bases and J by 6 bases, with 17 bases between the two germline ends. Looked up from germline, CDR1 is SQVTM and CDR2 is ANQGSEA. The CDR3 is 14 amino acids. DNA of the CDR3: TGCAGCGTTGATCTCTACAGACGCACAAATGGCTACACCTTC. It translates to CSVDLYRRTNGYTF. Together with reference TRBV29-1 and TRBJ1-2, the CDR3 gives the full variable domain: SAVISQKPSRDICQRGTSLTIQCQVDSQVTMMFWYRQQPGQSLTLIATANQGSEATYESGFVIDKFPISRPNLTFSTLTVSNMSPEDSSIYLCSVDLYRRTNGYTFGSGTRLTVV.

The chain combines TRBV29-1 with TRBJ2-2; TRBD1 agrees at 8 bases. There are 14 residues in the CDR3. V was clipped by 3 bases and J by 7 bases; unmatched bases: 7. CDR1 SQVTM and CDR2 ANQGSEA come from the germline V gene. The CDR3 bases are TGCAGCGTTGATATCGCAGGGGGCGGCGGGGAGCTGTTTTTT. It yields the protein CSVDIAGGGGELFF.

This clone has just one count. J is TRBJ2-1 and V is TRBV20-1; unclear D gene. The germline V gene encodes CDR1 DFQATT and CDR2 SNEGSKA (reference sequence). V lost 5 bases and J 8 bases, leaving 10 bases between the germline ends. The CDR3 runs 11 residues. The CDR3 DNA sequence: TGCAGTGCTCTCAAGAGGCATGAGCAGTTCTTC. This translates into CSALKRHEQFF.

A word on this clone: It may be a read error: a sequence one base away is much more abundant. The same CDR3 can be traced to other DNA sequences in this sample. This chain connects TRBV30 to TRBJ2-7; no clear D. Germline values: CDR1 GTSNPN, CDR2 SVGIG (reference sequence). This CDR3 contains 11 residues. V lost 2 bases to trimming and J lost 3 bases, with 5 bases between them. CDR3 sequence (DNA): TGTGCCTGGAGTACGAACTACGAGCAGTACTTC. Amino acids: CAWSTNYEQYF.

A word on this clone: Other nucleotide sequences from this sample produce the same CDR3. This chain connects TRBV30 to TRBJ1-1; the D is unclear. The CDR3 extends over 12 amino acids. Germline V CDR1 and CDR2: GTSNPN, SVGIG (reference sequence). With 0 bases removed from V and 7 bases from J, the gap between germline ends came to 9 bases. CDR3 residues: CAWSVLMGEAFF. The CDR3 DNA follows: TGTGCCTGGAGTGTACTTATGGGTGAAGCTTTCTTT.